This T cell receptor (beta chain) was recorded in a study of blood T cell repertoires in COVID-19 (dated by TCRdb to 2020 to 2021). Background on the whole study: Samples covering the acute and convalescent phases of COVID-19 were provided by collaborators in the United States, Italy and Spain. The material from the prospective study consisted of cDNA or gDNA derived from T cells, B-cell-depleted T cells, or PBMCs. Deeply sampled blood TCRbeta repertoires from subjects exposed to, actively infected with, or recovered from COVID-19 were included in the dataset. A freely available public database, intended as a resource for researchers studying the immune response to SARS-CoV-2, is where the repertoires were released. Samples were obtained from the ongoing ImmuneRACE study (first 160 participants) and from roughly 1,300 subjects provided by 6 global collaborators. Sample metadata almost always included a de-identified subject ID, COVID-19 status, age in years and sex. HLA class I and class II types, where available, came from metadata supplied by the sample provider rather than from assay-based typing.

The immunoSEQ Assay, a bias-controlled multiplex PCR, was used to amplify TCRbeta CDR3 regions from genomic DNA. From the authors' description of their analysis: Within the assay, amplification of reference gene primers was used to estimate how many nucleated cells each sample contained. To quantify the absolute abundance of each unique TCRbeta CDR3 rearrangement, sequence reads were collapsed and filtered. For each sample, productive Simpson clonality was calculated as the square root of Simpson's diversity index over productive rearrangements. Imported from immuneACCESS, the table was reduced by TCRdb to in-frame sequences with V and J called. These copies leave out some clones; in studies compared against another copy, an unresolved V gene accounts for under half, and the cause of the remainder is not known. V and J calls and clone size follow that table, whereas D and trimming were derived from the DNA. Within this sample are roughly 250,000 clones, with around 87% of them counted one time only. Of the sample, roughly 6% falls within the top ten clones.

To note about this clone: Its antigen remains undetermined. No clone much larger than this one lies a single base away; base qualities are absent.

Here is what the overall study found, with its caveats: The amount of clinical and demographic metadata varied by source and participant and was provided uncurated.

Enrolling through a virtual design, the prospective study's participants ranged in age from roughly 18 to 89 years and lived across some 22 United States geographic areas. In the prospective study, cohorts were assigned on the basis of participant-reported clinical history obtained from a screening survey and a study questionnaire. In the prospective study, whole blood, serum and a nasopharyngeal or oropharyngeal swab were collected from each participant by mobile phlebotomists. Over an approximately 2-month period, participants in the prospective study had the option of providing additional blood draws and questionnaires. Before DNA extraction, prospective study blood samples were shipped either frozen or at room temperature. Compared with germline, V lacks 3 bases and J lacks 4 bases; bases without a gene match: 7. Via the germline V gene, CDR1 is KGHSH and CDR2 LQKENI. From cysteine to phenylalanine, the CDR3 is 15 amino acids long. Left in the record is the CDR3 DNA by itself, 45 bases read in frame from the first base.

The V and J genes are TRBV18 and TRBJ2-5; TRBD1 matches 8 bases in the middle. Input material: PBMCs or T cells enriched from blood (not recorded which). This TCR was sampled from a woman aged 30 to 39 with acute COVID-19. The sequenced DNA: TGTGCCAGCTCACCCAGAGAACAGGGGGGAGAGACCCAGTACTTC. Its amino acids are CASSPREQGGETQYF.